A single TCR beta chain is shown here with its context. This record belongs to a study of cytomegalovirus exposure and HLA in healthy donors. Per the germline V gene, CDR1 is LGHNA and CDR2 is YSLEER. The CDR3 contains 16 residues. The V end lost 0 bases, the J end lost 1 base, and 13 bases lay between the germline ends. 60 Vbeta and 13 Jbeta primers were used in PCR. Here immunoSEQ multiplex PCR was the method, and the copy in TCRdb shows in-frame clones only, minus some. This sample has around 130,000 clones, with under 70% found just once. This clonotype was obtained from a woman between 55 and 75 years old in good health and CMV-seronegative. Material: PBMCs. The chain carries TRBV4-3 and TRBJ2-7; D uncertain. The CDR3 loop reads CASSQDQRPKSYEQYF. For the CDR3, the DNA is TGCGCCAGCAGCCAAGATCAGAGGCCTAAGTCCTACGAGCAGTACTTC.